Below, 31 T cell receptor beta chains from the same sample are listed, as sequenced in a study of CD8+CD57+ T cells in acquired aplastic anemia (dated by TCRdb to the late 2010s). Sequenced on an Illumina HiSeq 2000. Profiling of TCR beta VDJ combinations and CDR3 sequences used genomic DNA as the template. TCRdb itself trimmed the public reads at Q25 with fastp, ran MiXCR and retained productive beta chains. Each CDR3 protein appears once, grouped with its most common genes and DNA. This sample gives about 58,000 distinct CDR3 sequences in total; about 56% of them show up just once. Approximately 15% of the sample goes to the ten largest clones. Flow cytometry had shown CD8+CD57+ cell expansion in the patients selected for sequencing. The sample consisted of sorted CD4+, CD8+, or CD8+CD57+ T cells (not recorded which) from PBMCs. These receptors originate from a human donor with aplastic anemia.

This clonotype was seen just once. This chain's CDR3 is CASSPPEAADRYEQYF. DNA of the CDR3: TGTGCCAGCAGTCCTCCCGAGGCGGCCGACCGCTACGAGCAGTACTTC. The genes are TRBV11-2 and TRBJ2-7; D is unresolved. Between the trimmed V and J ends, which lost 6 bases and 3 bases, there was a span of 21 bases. This CDR3 has 16 amino acids. Germline V CDR1 and CDR2: SGHAT, FQNNGV.

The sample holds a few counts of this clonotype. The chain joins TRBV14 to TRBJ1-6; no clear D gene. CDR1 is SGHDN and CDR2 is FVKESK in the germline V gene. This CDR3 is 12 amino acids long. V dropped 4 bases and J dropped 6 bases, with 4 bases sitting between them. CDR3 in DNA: TGTGCCAGCAGCCGGATTAATTCACCCCTCCACTTT. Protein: CASSRINSPLHF. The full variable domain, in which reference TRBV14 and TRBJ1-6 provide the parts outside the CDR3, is EAGVTQFPSHSVIEKGQTVTLRCDPISGHDNLYWYRRVMGKEIKFLLHFVKESKQDESGMPNNRFLAERTGGTYSTLKVQPAELEDSGVYFCASSRINSPLHFGNGTRLTVT.

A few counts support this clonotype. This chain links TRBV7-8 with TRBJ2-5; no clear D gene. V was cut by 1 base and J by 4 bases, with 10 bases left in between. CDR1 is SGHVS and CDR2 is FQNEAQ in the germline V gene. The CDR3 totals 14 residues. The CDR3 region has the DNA TGTGCCAGCAGCTTAGGTAGACTTGGAGAGACCCAGTACTTC. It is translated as CASSLGRLGETQYF.

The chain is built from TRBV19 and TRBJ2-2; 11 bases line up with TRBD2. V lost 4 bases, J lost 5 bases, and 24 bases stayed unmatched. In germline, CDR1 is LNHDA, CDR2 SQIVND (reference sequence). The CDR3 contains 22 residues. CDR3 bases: TGTGCCAGTAGTAGCGACCGACAGGGGGGAAGGTTAGCGGGAGGGCGGACCGGGGAGCTGTTTTTT. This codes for CASSSDRQGGRLAGGRTGELFF.

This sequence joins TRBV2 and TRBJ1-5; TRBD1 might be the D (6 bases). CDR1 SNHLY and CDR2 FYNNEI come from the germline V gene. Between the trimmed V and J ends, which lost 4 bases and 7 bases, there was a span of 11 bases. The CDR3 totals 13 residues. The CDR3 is CASSGGASQPQHF. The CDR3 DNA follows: TGTGCCAGCAGTGGGGGGGCAAGCCAGCCCCAGCATTTT.

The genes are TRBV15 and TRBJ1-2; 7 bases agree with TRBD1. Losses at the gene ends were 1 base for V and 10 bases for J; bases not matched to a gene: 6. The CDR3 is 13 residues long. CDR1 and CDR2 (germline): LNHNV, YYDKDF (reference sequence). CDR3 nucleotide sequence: TGTGCCACCAGCAGAGGAACGGGGACAGACTACACCTTC. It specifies CATSRGTGTDYTF.

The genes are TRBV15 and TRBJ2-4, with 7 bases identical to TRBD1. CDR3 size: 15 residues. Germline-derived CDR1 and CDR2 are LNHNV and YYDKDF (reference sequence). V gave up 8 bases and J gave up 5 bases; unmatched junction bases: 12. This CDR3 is CATERTGTAENIQYF. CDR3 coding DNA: TGTGCCACCGAAAGGACCGGGACAGCAGAAAACATTCAGTACTTC.

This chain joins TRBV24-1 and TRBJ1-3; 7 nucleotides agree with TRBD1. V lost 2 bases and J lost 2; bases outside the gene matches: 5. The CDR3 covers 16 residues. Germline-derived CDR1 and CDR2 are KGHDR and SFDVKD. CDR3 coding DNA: TGTGCCACCAGTGATTCCGGGACAGACACTGGAAACACCATATATTTT. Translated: CATSDSGTDTGNTIYF.

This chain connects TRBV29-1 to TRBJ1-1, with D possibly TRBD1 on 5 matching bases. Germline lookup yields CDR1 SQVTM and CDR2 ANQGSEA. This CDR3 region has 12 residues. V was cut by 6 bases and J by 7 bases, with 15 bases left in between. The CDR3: CSVTRYDSEAFF. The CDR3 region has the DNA TGCAGCGTCACTAGATATGACAGTGAAGCTTTCTTT.

The CDR3 here is CASSWRGEGYEQYF. DNA for the CDR3: TGTGCCAGCAGTTGGCGGGGGGAGGGTTACGAGCAGTACTTC. V gene TRBV2 combines with J gene TRBJ2-7, with 8 bases matching TRBD2. Germline V gene sequence: CDR1 SNHLY, CDR2 FYNNEI. After removal of 5 bases from V and 4 bases from J, the junction contained 7 bases not matched to a gene. The CDR3 is made up of 14 amino acids.

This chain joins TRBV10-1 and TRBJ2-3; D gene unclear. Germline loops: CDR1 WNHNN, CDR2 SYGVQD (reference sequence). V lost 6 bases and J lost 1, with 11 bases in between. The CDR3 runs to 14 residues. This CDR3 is CASSLGEGTDTQYF. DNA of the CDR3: TGCGCCAGCAGCCTCGGAGAGGGCACAGATACGCAGTATTTT.

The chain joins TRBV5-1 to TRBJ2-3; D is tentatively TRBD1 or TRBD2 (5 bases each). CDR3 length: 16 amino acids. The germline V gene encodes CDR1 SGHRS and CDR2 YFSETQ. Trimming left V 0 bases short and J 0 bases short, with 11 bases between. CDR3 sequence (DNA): TGCGCCAGCAGCTTGGGTGGGGGACGGAGCACAGATACGCAGTATTTT. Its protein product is CASSLGGGRSTDTQYF.

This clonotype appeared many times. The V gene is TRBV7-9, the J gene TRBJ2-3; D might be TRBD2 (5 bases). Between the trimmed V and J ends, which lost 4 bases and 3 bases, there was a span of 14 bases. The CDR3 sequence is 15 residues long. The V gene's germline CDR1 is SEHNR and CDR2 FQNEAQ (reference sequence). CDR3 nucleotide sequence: TGTGCCAGCAGCTCCCCCCTTGAGGGAACAGATACGCAGTATTTT. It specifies CASSSPLEGTDTQYF.

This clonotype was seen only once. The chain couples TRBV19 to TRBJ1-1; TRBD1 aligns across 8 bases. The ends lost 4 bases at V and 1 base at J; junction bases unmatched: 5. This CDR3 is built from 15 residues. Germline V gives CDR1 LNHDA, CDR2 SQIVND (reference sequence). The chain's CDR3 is CASSSDRGQNTEAFF. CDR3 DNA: TGTGCCAGTAGTAGCGACAGGGGTCAGAACACTGAAGCTTTCTTT.

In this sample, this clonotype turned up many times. CDR3: CASSGTHRGTNSPLHF. The DNA of the CDR3 is TGTGCCAGCAGCGGGACCCACAGGGGCACGAATTCACCCCTCCACTTT. J is TRBJ1-6 and V is TRBV9; 7 nucleotides align to TRBD1. The ends lost 3 bases at V and 7 bases at J; junction bases unmatched: 10. Per germline, CDR1 SGDLS and CDR2 YYNGEE. The CDR3 has 16 amino acids.

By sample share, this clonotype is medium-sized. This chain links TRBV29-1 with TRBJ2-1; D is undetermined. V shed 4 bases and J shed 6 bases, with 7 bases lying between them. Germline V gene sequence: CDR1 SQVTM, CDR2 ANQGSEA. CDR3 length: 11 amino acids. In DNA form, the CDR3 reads TGCAGCGTTGTAAACGGCAATGAGCAGTTCTTC. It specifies CSVVNGNEQFF.

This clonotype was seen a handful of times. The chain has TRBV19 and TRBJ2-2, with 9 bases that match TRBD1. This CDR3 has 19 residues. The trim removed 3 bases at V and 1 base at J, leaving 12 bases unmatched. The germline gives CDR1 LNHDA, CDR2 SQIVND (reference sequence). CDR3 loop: CASSIRTGDVGRNTGELFF. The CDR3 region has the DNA TGTGCCAGTAGTATTAGGACAGGGGATGTAGGTAGGAACACCGGGGAGCTGTTTTTT.

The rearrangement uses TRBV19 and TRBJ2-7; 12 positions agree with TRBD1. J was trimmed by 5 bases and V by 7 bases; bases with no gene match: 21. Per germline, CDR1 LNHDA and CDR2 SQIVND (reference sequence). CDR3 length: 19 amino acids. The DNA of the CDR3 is TGTGCCAGTACTCTCCAAGGGGGACAGGGGGCAAGGTTCCTCGACGAGCAGTACTTC. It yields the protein CASTLQGGQGARFLDEQYF.

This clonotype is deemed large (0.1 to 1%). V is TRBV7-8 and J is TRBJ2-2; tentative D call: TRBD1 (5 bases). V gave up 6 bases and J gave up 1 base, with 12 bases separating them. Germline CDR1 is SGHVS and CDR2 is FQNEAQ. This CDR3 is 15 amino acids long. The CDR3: CASRFNTGNTGELFF. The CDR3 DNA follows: TGTGCCAGCAGATTTAACACAGGGAACACCGGGGAGCTGTTTTTT.

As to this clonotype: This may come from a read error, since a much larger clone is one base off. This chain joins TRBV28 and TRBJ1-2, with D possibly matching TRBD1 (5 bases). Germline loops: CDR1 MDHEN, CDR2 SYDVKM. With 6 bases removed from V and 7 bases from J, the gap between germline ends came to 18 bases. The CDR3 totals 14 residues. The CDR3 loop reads CASRWLATAFGYTF. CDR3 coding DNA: TGTGCCAGCAGGTGGCTCGCGACAGCTTTTGGCTACACCTTC.

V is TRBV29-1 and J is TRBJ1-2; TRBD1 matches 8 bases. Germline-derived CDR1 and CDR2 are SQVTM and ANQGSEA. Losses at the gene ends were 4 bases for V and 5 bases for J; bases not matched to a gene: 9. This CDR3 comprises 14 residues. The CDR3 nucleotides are TGCAGCGTTGCCCCGACAGGGGCAGGGTATGGCTACACCTTC. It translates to CSVAPTGAGYGYTF.

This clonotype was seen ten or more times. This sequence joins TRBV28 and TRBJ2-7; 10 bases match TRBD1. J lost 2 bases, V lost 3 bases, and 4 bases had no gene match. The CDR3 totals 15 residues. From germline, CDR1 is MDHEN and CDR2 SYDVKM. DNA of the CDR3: TGTGCCAGCAGTTTGGACAGGGGGAACACCTACGAGCAGTACTTC. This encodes CASSLDRGNTYEQYF.

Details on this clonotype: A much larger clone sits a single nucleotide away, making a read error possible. DNA of the CDR3: TGCGTCAGCAGCCAAGGGACTAGCAGGGGCACAGATACGCAGTATTTT. Translation: CVSSQGTSRGTDTQYF. The chain uses TRBV4-3 and TRBJ2-3; 9 positions agree with TRBD2. Germline-derived CDR1 and CDR2 are LGHNA and YSLEER. This CDR3 region has 16 residues.

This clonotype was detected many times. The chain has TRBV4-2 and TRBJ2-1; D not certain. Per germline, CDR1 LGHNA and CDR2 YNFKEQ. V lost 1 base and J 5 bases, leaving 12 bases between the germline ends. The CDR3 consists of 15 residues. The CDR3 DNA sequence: TGTGCCAGCAGCCAAGGGTCGGCGCAGCACAATGAGCAGTTCTTC. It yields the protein CASSQGSAQHNEQFF.

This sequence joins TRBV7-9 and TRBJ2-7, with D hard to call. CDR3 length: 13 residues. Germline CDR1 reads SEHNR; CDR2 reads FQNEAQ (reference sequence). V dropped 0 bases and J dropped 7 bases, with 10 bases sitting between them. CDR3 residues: CASSLAGQVEQYF. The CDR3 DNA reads TGTGCCAGCAGCTTAGCCGGCCAGGTTGAGCAGTACTTC.

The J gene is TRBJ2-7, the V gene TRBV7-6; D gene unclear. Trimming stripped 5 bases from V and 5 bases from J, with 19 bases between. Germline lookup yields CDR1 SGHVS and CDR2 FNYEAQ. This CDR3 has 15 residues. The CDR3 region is CASSPLMGLGHEQYF. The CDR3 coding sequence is TGTGCCAGCAGCCCCCTGATGGGCCTAGGGCACGAGCAGTACTTC.

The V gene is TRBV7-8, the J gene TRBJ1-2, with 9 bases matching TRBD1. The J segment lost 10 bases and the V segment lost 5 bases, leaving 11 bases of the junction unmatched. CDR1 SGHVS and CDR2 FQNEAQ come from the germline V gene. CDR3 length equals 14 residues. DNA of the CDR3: TGTGCCAGCAGCCCGGAACCGGGACAGGGAGACTACACCTTC. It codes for CASSPEPGQGDYTF.

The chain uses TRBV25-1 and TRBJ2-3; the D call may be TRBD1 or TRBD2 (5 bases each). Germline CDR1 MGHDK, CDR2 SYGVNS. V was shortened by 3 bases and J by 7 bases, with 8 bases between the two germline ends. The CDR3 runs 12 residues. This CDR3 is CASSDEGHTQYF. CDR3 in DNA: TGTGCCAGCAGTGATGAGGGACATACGCAGTATTTT. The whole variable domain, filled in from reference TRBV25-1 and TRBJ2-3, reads EADIYQTPRYLVIGTGKKITLECSQTMGHDKMYWYQQDPGMELHLIHYSYGVNSTEKGDLSSESTVSRIRTEHFPLTLESARPSHTSQYLCASSDEGHTQYFGPGTRLTVL.

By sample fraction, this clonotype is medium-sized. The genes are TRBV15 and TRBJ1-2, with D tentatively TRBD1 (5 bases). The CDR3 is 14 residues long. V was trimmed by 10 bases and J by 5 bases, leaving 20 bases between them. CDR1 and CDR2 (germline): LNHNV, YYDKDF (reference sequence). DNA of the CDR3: TGTGCCATTCGATCCGGGGGGGACCCATATGGCTACACCTTC. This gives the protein CAIRSGGDPYGYTF.

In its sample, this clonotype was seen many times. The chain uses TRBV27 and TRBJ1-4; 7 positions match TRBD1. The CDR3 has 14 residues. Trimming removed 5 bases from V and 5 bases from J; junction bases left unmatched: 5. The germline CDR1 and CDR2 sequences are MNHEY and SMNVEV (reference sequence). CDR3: CASSETGQNEKLFF. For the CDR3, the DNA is TGTGCCAGCAGTGAAACGGGACAGAATGAAAAACTGTTTTTT.

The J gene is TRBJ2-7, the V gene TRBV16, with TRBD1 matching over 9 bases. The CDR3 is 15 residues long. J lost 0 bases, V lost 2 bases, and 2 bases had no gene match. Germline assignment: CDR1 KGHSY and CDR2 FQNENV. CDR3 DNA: TGTGCCAGCAGCCAAGGGGACAGGGACTCCTACGAGCAGTACTTC. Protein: CASSQGDRDSYEQYF.